This TCR beta chain stems from a study of blood T cell repertoires in COVID-19. How the authors handled the data: Nucleated cell counts were estimated from reference gene primer amplification. TCRdb's copy holds only in-frame clones and misses some; the assay was immunoSEQ multiplex PCR. The DNA was the basis for D and trimming; V, J and clone size are from that table. The sample contains a few hundred thousand clones, 88% of which appear only once. V was shortened by 0 bases and J by 2 bases, with 15 bases between the two germline ends. The length of the CDR3 is 17 residues. Germline CDR1 reads SGHNT; CDR2 reads YYREEE (reference sequence).

Sequencing was carried out using peripheral blood. The V call is TRBV5-4, the J call TRBJ2-1; TRBD2 is a possible D gene (5 bases). This clonotype originated in a woman between 65 and 79 years old with COVID-19, enrolled during active disease. The CDR3: CASSLASPLATYNEQFF. In DNA, the CDR3 is TGTGCCAGCAGCTTGGCGTCGCCCCTAGCCACCTACAATGAGCAGTTCTTC. Full variable domain (missing parts from reference TRBV5-4 and TRBJ2-1): ETGVTQSPTHLIKTRGQQVTLRCSSQSGHNTVSWYQQALGQGPQFIFQYYREEENGRGNFPPRFSGLQFPNYSSELNVNALELDDSALYLCASSLASPLATYNEQFFGPGTRLTVL.